The 21 T cell receptor beta chains listed next were all sequenced from one sample in a study of identical twins. TCRdb analysed the 5' RACE reads with MiXCR anew, one entry per CDR3 protein. The repertoire includes about 900,000 distinct CDR3 sequences, over 9% of them detected once, and around 1.5% sits in the top ten. This same sample was also part of a study on yellow fever vaccine responses in identical twins.

The sample consisted of PBMCs. These TCRs come from a woman under 30 in good health.

The chain couples TRBV25-1 to TRBJ2-1; D is undetermined. There are 11 residues in the CDR3. V was cut by 8 bases and J by 11 bases, with 13 bases left in between. The V gene's germline CDR1 is MGHDK and CDR2 SYGVNS. CDR3 region: CASGIRNQQFF. CDR3 DNA: TGTGCCAGCGGGATTCGGAACCAGCAGTTCTTC.

This clonotype has ten or more counts. The rearrangement uses TRBV28 and TRBJ2-2, with a possible D match to TRBD1 (5 bases). V was trimmed by 11 bases and J by 2 bases, leaving 12 bases between them. The germline V gene has CDR1 MDHEN and CDR2 SYDVKM. The CDR3 totals 13 residues. The chain's CDR3 is CAGRQINTGELFF. DNA for the CDR3: TGTGCCGGTCGACAGATTAACACCGGGGAGCTGTTTTTT.

V and J are TRBV29-1 and TRBJ2-5; 7 bases agree with TRBD1. CDR3 length: 15 residues. CDR1 SQVTM and CDR2 ANQGSEA come from the germline V gene. V was pared by 8 bases and J by 2 bases, with 14 bases of the junction left unmatched. The CDR3 loop reads CSISPGTALQETQYF. CDR3 sequence (DNA): TGCAGCATATCGCCCGGGACAGCCTTGCAAGAGACCCAGTACTTC. Combining the CDR3 with reference TRBV29-1 and TRBJ2-5 gives the whole variable domain SAVISQKPSRDICQRGTSLTIQCQVDSQVTMMFWYRQQPGQSLTLIATANQGSEATYESGFVIDKFPISRPNLTFSTLTVSNMSPEDSSIYLCSISPGTALQETQYFGPGTRLLVL.

The chain combines TRBV24-1 with TRBJ2-1; D gene unclear. The V and J ends lost 6 bases and 7 bases respectively, with 6 bases between them. CDR3 size: 11 residues. CDR1 and CDR2 from the germline V gene are KGHDR and SFDVKD. This chain's CDR3 is CATSLLNEQFF. The CDR3 nucleotides read TGTGCCACCAGTTTGCTGAATGAGCAGTTCTTC.

This clonotype has only a few counts. The rearrangement uses TRBV27 and TRBJ2-7; 10 bases are shared with TRBD1. J lost 2 bases, V lost 5 bases, and 12 bases had no gene match. This CDR3 spans 17 amino acids. Germline values: CDR1 MNHEY, CDR2 SMNVEV (reference sequence). The CDR3 spells CASSTTADRGPAYEQYF. The CDR3 region has the DNA TGTGCCAGCAGTACGACTGCAGACAGGGGGCCCGCCTACGAGCAGTACTTC.

Only a few counts were recorded for this clonotype. In nucleotides, the CDR3 is TGTGCCAGCAGCCAAGCGTGGGGTGGCACTGAAGCTTTCTTT. Translating gives CASSQAWGGTEAFF. This sequence joins TRBV7-6 and TRBJ1-1; D remains unclear. The CDR3 totals 14 residues. V was clipped by 5 bases and J by 4 bases, with 14 bases between them. Germline values: CDR1 SGHVS, CDR2 FNYEAQ.

The table lists this clonotype with a few counts. The chain uses TRBV27 and TRBJ1-6, with a tentative D call TRBD1 (6 bases). This CDR3 region has 15 residues. Germline V lookup: CDR1 MNHEY, CDR2 SMNVEV (reference sequence). V was cut by 6 bases and J by 8 bases, with 17 bases left in between. Here the CDR3 reads CASRIQGFSDSPLHF. Written as DNA, the CDR3 is TGTGCCAGCAGGATCCAGGGGTTCTCAGATTCACCCCTCCACTTT.

Many counts were recorded for this clonotype. CDR3 residues: CASSSRQGLAKNIQYF. The CDR3 DNA sequence: TGTGCCAGCAGTTCGAGACAGGGATTAGCCAAAAACATTCAGTACTTC. The V call is TRBV28, the J call TRBJ2-4; 7 bases line up with TRBD1. The trim removed 4 bases at V and 0 bases at J, leaving 6 bases unmatched. The CDR3 has 16 amino acids. CDR1 MDHEN and CDR2 SYDVKM come from the germline V gene.

This clonotype was observed at least ten times. The chain carries TRBV28 and TRBJ1-2; TRBD1 matches at 10 bases. Germline CDR1 reads MDHEN; CDR2 reads SYDVKM. V shed 8 bases and J 6 bases; nucleotides not matched to a gene: 3. This CDR3 is 12 amino acids long. CDR3 in DNA: TGTGCCAGCTGGGACAGGGGCAATGGCTACACCTTC. This gives the protein CASWDRGNGYTF.

This clonotype occurred a few times. The chain joins TRBV5-1 to TRBJ1-6, with D possibly TRBD1 on 6 matching bases. CDR1 and CDR2 from the germline V gene are SGHRS and YFSETQ. V was shortened by 0 bases and J by 10 bases, with 11 bases between the two germline ends. The CDR3 runs 14 residues. The CDR3 region has the DNA TGCGCCAGCAGCTTGGAGGGACAAAAATCACCCCTCCACTTT. Protein sequence: CASSLEGQKSPLHF. The whole variable domain, filled in from reference TRBV5-1 and TRBJ1-6, reads KAGVTQTPRYLIKTRGQQVTLSCSPISGHRSVSWYQQTPGQGLQFLFEYFSETQRNKGNFPGRFSGRQFSNSRSEMNVSTLELGDSALYLCASSLEGQKSPLHFGNGTRLTVT.

This clonotype was detected only a few times. J is TRBJ2-5 and V is TRBV20-1; the match to TRBD2 covers 11 bases. The germline V gene encodes CDR1 DFQATT and CDR2 SNEGSKA (reference sequence). V shed 5 bases, J shed 4 bases, and the junction held 6 bases outside the gene matches. The CDR3 length is 14 residues. This chain's CDR3 is CSAPTSGARETQYF. The CDR3 coding sequence is TGCAGTGCTCCGACTAGCGGGGCCCGAGAGACCCAGTACTTC.

This chain connects TRBV18 to TRBJ2-7, with 8 nucleotides matching TRBD1. Germline V gene data show CDR1 as KGHSH and CDR2 as LQKENI. This CDR3 is built from 15 residues. The V segment lost 5 bases and the J segment 2 bases; nucleotides outside the gene matches: 8. The CDR3 DNA reads TGTGCCAGCTCAACGACGACAGGGGACCCCTACGAGCAGTACGTC. Its protein product is CASSTTTGDPYEQYV.

This chain uses TRBV25-1 with TRBJ1-4, with D maybe TRBD1 (6 bases). The CDR3 runs to 14 residues. Germline V gene data show CDR1 as MGHDK and CDR2 as SYGVNS. V was clipped by 8 bases and J by 7 bases, with 17 bases between them. The CDR3: CASRGRQDIEKLFF. CDR3 bases: TGTGCCAGCCGAGGGAGACAGGACATTGAAAAACTGTTTTTT.

This rearrangement joins TRBV7-6 to TRBJ1-4; 7 nucleotides line up with TRBD1. Germline V gene sequence: CDR1 SGHVS, CDR2 FNYEAQ. This CDR3 region has 17 residues. The J segment lost 6 bases and the V segment lost 0 bases, leaving 10 bases of the junction unmatched. CDR3 nucleotides: TGTGCCAGCAGCTTAGCCCCCCAACCTCAGGGGGATGAAAAACTGTTTTTT. As protein: CASSLAPQPQGDEKLFF.

This clonotype was observed a few times. The V call is TRBV21-1, the J call TRBJ2-3; the table names TRBD2, a call not compared with the DNA. TRBV21-1 is shown as a pseudogene. CDR3 size: 16 residues. The CDR3 bases are TGTGCCACCCTCTTCATCAGAGAAGAGTACACAGATACGCAGTATTTT. Translated: CATLFIREEYTDTQYF.

The CDR3, as DNA: TGTGCCAGCAGCCAAACGGACAGCCTTAACACCGGGGAGCTGTTTTTT. It is translated as CASSQTDSLNTGELFF. The chain has TRBV7-7 and TRBJ2-2; D is possibly TRBD1 (6 bases). The CDR3 runs to 16 residues. Germline V gene lookup returns CDR1 SSHAT and CDR2 FNYEAQ (reference sequence). Trimming stripped 5 bases from V and 2 bases from J, with 15 bases between.

This clonotype has a handful of counts. The J gene is TRBJ2-5, the V gene TRBV5-1, with 7 bases identical to TRBD1. V dropped 7 bases and J dropped 2; count of bases not matched to a gene: 5. The CDR3 spans 13 residues. CDR1 and CDR2 from the germline V gene are SGHRS and YFSETQ. The CDR3 protein is CASQDRDQETQYF. The CDR3 DNA sequence: TGCGCCAGCCAAGACAGGGATCAAGAGACCCAGTACTTC.

This clonotype was found a few times. V is TRBV6-1 and J is TRBJ1-4, with 7 bases matching TRBD1. The CDR3 contains 14 residues. Germline CDR1 and CDR2: MNHNS and SASEGT. J lost 5 bases, V lost 5 bases, and 5 bases had no gene match. CDR3 nucleotide sequence: TGTGCCAGCAGTAAAGGGACAGCGAATGAAAAACTGTTTTTT. Its translation is CASSKGTANEKLFF.

The V gene is TRBV7-8, the J gene TRBJ2-2; 7 bases are shared with TRBD2. Germline CDR1 reads SGHVS; CDR2 reads FQNEAQ. There are 15 residues in the CDR3. The ends lost 5 bases at V and 2 bases at J; junction bases unmatched: 5. The CDR3 region is CASSPREYNTGELFF. DNA for the CDR3: TGTGCCAGCAGCCCGCGGGAGTATAACACCGGGGAGCTGTTTTTT.

This clonotype was picked up a small number of times. V is TRBV20-1 and J is TRBJ2-5, with 11 nucleotides matching TRBD2. Germline-derived CDR1 and CDR2 are DFQATT and SNEGSKA (reference sequence). The CDR3 runs 16 residues. V shed 5 bases, J shed 0 bases, and the junction held 8 bases outside the gene matches. The CDR3 nucleotides read TGCAGTGCTGGAACTAGCGGGGGAGTGTACCAAGAGACCCAGTACTTC. Protein sequence: CSAGTSGGVYQETQYF.

Notes on this clonotype: One junction end does not reproduce the germline sequence, and a read error may be involved. V and J are TRBV15 and TRBJ2-7, with TRBD1 identical over 7 bases. The CDR3 totals 14 residues. Germline V gene sequence: CDR1 LNHNV, CDR2 YYDKDF (reference sequence). The CDR3 reads CATRARDSSYEEYF. CDR3 nucleotide sequence: TGTGCCACCAGGGCCCGGGACAGCTCCTACGAGGAGTACTTC.